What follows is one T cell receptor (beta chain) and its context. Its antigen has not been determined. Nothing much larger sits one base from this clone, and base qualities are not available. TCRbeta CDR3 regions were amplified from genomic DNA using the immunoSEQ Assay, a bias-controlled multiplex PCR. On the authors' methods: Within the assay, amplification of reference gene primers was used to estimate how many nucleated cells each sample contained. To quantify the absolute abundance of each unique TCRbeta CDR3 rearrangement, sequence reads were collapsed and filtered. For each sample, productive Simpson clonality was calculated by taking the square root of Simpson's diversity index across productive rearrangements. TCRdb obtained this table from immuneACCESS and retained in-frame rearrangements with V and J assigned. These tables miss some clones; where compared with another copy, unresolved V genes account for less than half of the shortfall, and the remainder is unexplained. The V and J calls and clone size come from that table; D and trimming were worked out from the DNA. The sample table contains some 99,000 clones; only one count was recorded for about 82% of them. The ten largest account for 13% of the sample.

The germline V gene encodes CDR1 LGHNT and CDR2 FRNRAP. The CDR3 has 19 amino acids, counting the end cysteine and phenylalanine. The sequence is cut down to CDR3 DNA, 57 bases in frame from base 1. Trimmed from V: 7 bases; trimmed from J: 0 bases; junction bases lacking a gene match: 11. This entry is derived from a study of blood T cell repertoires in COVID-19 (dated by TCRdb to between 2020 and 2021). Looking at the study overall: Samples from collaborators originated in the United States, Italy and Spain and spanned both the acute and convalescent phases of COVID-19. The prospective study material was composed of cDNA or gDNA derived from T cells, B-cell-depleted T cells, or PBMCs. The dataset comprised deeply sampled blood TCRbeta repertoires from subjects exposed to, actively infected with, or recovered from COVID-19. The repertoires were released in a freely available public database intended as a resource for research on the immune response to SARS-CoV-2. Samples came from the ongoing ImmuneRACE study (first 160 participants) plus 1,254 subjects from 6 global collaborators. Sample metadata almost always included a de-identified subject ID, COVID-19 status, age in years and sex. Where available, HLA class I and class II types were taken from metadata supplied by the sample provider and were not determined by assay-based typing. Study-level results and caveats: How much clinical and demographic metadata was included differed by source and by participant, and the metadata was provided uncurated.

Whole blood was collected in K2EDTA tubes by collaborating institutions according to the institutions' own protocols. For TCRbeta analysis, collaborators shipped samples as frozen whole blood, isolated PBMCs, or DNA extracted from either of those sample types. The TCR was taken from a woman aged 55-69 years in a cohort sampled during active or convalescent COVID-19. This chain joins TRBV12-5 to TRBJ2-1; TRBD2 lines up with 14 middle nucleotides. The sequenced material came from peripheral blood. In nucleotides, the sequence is TGTGCTAGTGCCTCAACCGGGACTAGCGGGGGACTCTCCTACAATGAGCAGTTCTTC. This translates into CASASTGTSGGLSYNEQFF. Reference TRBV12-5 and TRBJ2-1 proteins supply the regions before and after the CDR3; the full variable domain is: DARVTQTPRHKVTEMGQEVTMRCQPILGHNTVFWYRQTMMQGLELLAYFRNRAPLDDSGMPKDRFSAEMPDATLATLKIQPSEPRDSAVYFCASASTGTSGGLSYNEQFFGPGTRLTVL.